The 13 T cell receptor beta chains below all came from one sample that was sequenced in a study of cytomegalovirus exposure and HLA in healthy donors. Sequenced by immunoSEQ multiplex PCR; TCRdb stores in-frame clones only, minus some. This table has about 200,000 clones, approximately 80% appearing once. The sample was PBMCs. These receptors were collected from a woman in her 30s in good health and CMV-seropositive.

Details on this clone: The junction shows a germline mismatch at one end, possibly a read error. The rearrangement joins TRBV5-6 to TRBJ1-2, with D uncertain. The CDR3 spans 15 residues. Germline CDR1 reads SGHDT; CDR2 reads YYEEEE. CDR3 protein: CASSPRRANRNRLIF. CDR3 DNA sequence: TGTGCCAGCAGCCCTCGGCGGGCCAATCGCAATCGTTTGATCTTC.

The chain employs TRBV4-2 and TRBJ2-1, with TRBD2 matching over 9 bases. The germline gives CDR1 LGHNA, CDR2 YNFKEQ. The CDR3 loop spans 16 amino acids. The J segment lost 0 bases and the V segment lost 3 bases, leaving 3 bases of the junction unmatched. CDR3: CASSQSGGSSYNEQFF. The CDR3 DNA is TGTGCCAGCAGCCAGAGCGGGGGGAGCTCCTACAATGAGCAGTTCTTC.

V gene TRBV6-6 combines with J gene TRBJ2-1; 10 nucleotides line up with TRBD2. V shed 2 bases and J 7 bases; nucleotides not matched to a gene: 5. Germline V gene lookup returns CDR1 MNHNY and CDR2 SVGAGI (reference sequence). The CDR3 has 15 residues. Written as DNA, the CDR3 is TGTGCCAGCAGTTACCAAGCGGGAGGGTTGAATGAGCAGTTCTTC. Its translation: CASSYQAGGLNEQFF.

CDR3 residues: CASSVDRDGDTQYF. Here the CDR3 DNA reads TGTGCCAGCAGCGTCGACAGGGACGGAGATACGCAGTATTTT. V is TRBV7-2 and J is TRBJ2-3; 7 positions match TRBD1. The CDR3 loop spans 14 amino acids. V shed 5 bases, J shed 5 bases, and the junction held 7 bases outside the gene matches. The V gene's germline CDR1 is SGHTA and CDR2 FQGNSA.

The V call is TRBV2, the J call TRBJ1-5, with D perhaps TRBD1 (6 bases). With 6 bases removed from V and 6 bases from J, the gap between germline ends came to 18 bases. The CDR3 has 15 residues. Looked up from germline, CDR1 is SNHLY and CDR2 is FYNNEI. CDR3 sequence: CASSLSTGVGQPQHF. In DNA, the CDR3 is TGTGCCAGCAGCCTCTCGACAGGCGTTGGTCAGCCCCAGCATTTT. Using reference TRBV2 and TRBJ1-5 for the parts outside the CDR3, the full variable domain is EPEVTQTPSHQVTQMGQEVILRCVPISNHLYFYWYRQILGQKVEFLVSFYNNEISEKSEIFDDQFSVERPDGSNFTLKIRSTKLEDSAMYFCASSLSTGVGQPQHFGDGTRLSIL.

The rearrangement links TRBV27 to TRBJ1-5; D is unclear. The CDR3 has 15 amino acids. Looked up from germline, CDR1 is MNHEY and CDR2 is SMNVEV (reference sequence). V was clipped by 0 bases and J by 4 bases, with 10 bases between them. In DNA, the CDR3 is TGTGCCAGCAGTTTATCGAGGGCGGGGAATCAGCCCCAGCATTTT. Translating it yields CASSLSRAGNQPQHF.

The rearrangement links TRBV6-5 to TRBJ1-5, with D uncertain. Germline lookup yields CDR1 MNHEY and CDR2 SVGAGI. The CDR3 is 14 amino acids. V was trimmed by 5 bases and J by 0 bases, leaving 8 bases between them. The CDR3 reads CASSPDNSNQPQHF. As DNA, the CDR3 is TGTGCCAGCAGTCCAGATAATAGCAATCAGCCCCAGCATTTT.

The CDR3 reads CASSFPGENTEAFF. In DNA, the CDR3 is TGTGCCAGCAGTTTTCCAGGGGAGAACACTGAAGCTTTCTTT. The chain is built from TRBV6-5 and TRBJ1-1; TRBD1 might be the D (6 bases). Between the trimmed V and J ends, which lost 4 bases and 1 base, there was a span of 10 bases. Germline V gene data show CDR1 as MNHEY and CDR2 as SVGAGI. The CDR3 length is 14 residues.

The CDR3 is CASSFESLSYNEQFF. CDR3 in DNA: TGCGCCAGCAGCTTTGAGAGTCTTTCCTACAATGAGCAGTTCTTC. The chain has TRBV5-1 and TRBJ2-1; D remains unclear. This CDR3 is 15 amino acids long. V shed 2 bases and J shed 1 base, with 10 bases lying between them. The V gene's germline CDR1 is SGHRS and CDR2 YFSETQ.

The V and J genes are TRBV19 and TRBJ1-5, with 8 bases matching TRBD1. V shed 10 bases, J shed 3 bases, and the junction held 5 bases outside the gene matches. The germline CDR1 and CDR2 sequences are LNHDA and SQIVND (reference sequence). This CDR3 has 13 amino acids. The CDR3 region is CATGGADNQPQHF. CDR3 DNA: TGTGCCACAGGGGGCGCGGACAATCAGCCCCAGCATTTT.

The chain is built from TRBV19 and TRBJ2-2; 9 bases line up with TRBD1. Trimming at V came to 8 bases and at J to 6 bases, leaving 7 bases not matched to a gene. CDR3 length equals 14 residues. Germline V gives CDR1 LNHDA, CDR2 SQIVND (reference sequence). CDR3 DNA: TGTGCCAGTCGCGGGACAGGGATATCCGGGGAGCTGTTTTTT. This sequence encodes CASRGTGISGELFF. The full variable domain, with the rest looked up from reference TRBV19 and TRBJ2-2, is DGGITQSPKYLFRKEGQNVTLSCEQNLNHDAMYWYRQDPGQGLRLIYYSQIVNDFQKGDIAEGYSVSREKKESFPLTVTSAQKNPTAFYLCASRGTGISGELFFGEGSRLTVL.

The chain carries TRBV19 and TRBJ2-1, with 7 bases matching TRBD2. The CDR3 totals 15 residues. In germline, CDR1 is LNHDA, CDR2 SQIVND (reference sequence). The trim removed 3 bases at V and 2 bases at J, leaving 4 bases unmatched. CDR3 bases: TGTGCCAGTAGTATTGGCGGGACTACCTACAATGAGCAGTTCTTC. Amino acid sequence: CASSIGGTTYNEQFF.

The chain uses TRBV28 and TRBJ1-2, with TRBD1 matching over 8 bases. The CDR3 has 13 residues. V lost 8 bases, J lost 8 bases, and 10 bases stayed unmatched. The germline V gene encodes CDR1 MDHEN and CDR2 SYDVKM. The CDR3 here is CASPGPGGWGYTF. CDR3 DNA: TGTGCCAGCCCGGGACCAGGGGGCTGGGGCTACACCTTC.